The present TCR beta chain was sequenced within a study of blood T cell repertoires in COVID-19. The wider study: Acute and convalescent COVID-19 specimens originated in the United States, Italy and Spain.

This clone appeared a few times. In terms of age and location, participants ranged from roughly 18 to 95 years and lived in 24 US areas. Cohort 3 recovery required two negative PCRs, clearance, or symptom resolution. The V gene lost 1 base and the J gene lost 8 bases, with 15 bases spanning the gap. CDR1 and CDR2 from the germline V gene are MGHRA and YSYEKL. The CDR3 spans 15 residues. The table came from immunoSEQ multiplex PCR; TCRdb's copy has only in-frame clones and leaves some out. Among around 300,000 clones, less than 90% were seen once, and the ten largest hold less than 3%. This clonotype was sampled from a woman aged 45-60 years who had recovered from COVID-19. This sequence joins TRBV4-1 and TRBJ2-1; D remains ambiguous. Sequenced input: PBMCs or T cells enriched from blood (not recorded which). CDR3 coding DNA: TGCGCCAGCAGCCAAGGTAGTCGATCCCTAGATGAGCAGTTCTTC. Translating it yields CASSQGSRSLDEQFF.